The 14 T cell receptor beta chains presented below share a single source sample, sequenced in a study of cytomegalovirus exposure and HLA in healthy donors. PCR involved 60 Vbeta and 13 Jbeta primers. Sequencing was performed with immunoSEQ multiplex PCR; in TCRdb, only in-frame clones are kept and a portion is missing. The top ten hold 7.4% of the sample, which has approximately 86,000 clones, 85% seen once. The sequencing input was PBMCs. The receptor source for this set is a man aged 35-49 years in good health and CMV-seropositive.

The chain uses TRBV6-5 and TRBJ2-2; D gene unclear. Trimming pared 6 bases from V and 7 bases from J, leaving 9 bases between. Germline CDR1 is MNHEY and CDR2 is SVGAGI. The CDR3 has 12 residues. CDR3 coding DNA: TGTGCCAGCAGCCTAGGTGGCGGGGAGCTGTTTTTT. It encodes CASSLGGGELFF.

This clone was counted a single time. CDR3 nucleotides: TGTGCCAGCAGTTTAGCGGGAGTCGGCACAGATACGCAGTATTTT. Its protein is CASSLAGVGTDTQYF. V and J are TRBV27 and TRBJ2-3; TRBD2 matches at 7 bases. The J segment lost 1 base and the V segment lost 2 bases, leaving 3 bases of the junction unmatched. The CDR3 contains 15 residues. The germline CDR1 and CDR2 sequences are MNHEY and SMNVEV (reference sequence).

Only a few counts were recorded for this clone. This chain links TRBV10-2 with TRBJ2-1; D ambiguous. Germline assignment: CDR1 WSHSY and CDR2 SAAADI. V lost 0 bases to trimming and J lost 9 bases, with 12 bases between them. The CDR3 sequence is 14 residues long. CDR3 nucleotides: TGCGCCAGCAGTGAGTCAAAACAAAACCTTGAGCAGTTCTTC. Encoded protein: CASSESKQNLEQFF.

The rearrangement joins TRBV13 to TRBJ2-7; perhaps TRBD2 as D (6 bases). With 4 bases removed from V and 7 bases from J, the gap between germline ends came to 17 bases. CDR3 length equals 14 residues. CDR1 and CDR2 (germline): PRHDT, FYEKMQ (reference sequence). The CDR3 region is CASSSRTTYTEQYF. The CDR3 nucleotides are TGTGCCAGCAGCTCCCGGACTACGTATACGGAGCAGTACTTC.

With regard to this clone: Compared with germline, one end of the junction differs, possibly owing to a read error. Other DNA sequences from this sample encode an identical CDR3 as well. The genes are TRBV7-2 and TRBJ2-5, with 11 bases aligning to TRBD2. There are 16 residues in the CDR3. Germline V lookup: CDR1 SGHTA, CDR2 FQGNSA. CDR3 loop: CASSLGLAGGKGTQYF. The CDR3, as DNA: TGTGCTAGCAGCTTAGGTCTAGCGGGAGGTAAAGGGACCCAGTACTTC.

As DNA, the CDR3 is TGTGCCAGTAGAACTAGCGGGAAGACAGATACGCAGTATTTT. Residues: CASRTSGKTDTQYF. The chain joins TRBV19 to TRBJ2-3; the match to TRBD2 covers 10 bases. Germline loops: CDR1 LNHDA, CDR2 SQIVND (reference sequence). The CDR3 runs 14 residues. The V and J ends lost 6 bases and 3 bases, in that order; junction bases with no gene match: 3.

This clone came up a few times. V is TRBV7-9 and J is TRBJ1-2, with TRBD1 as a possible D gene (6 bases). Between the trimmed V and J ends, which lost 4 bases and 12 bases, there was a span of 21 bases. The CDR3 is 14 amino acids. The germline gives CDR1 SEHNR, CDR2 FQNEAQ (reference sequence). CDR3: CASSSSGAGRGDTF. The DNA for the CDR3 is TGTGCCAGCAGCTCCTCGGGGGCAGGGAGGGGCGACACCTTC. The complete variable domain, with remaining parts taken from reference TRBV7-9 and TRBJ1-2, reads DTGVSQNPRHKITKRGQNVTFRCDPISEHNRLYWYRQTLGQGPEFLTYFQNEAQLEKSRLLSDRFSAERPKGSFSTLEIQRTEQGDSAMYLCASSSSGAGRGDTFGSGTRLTVV.

As regards this clone: The same CDR3 also results from other DNA sequences found in this sample. The J gene is TRBJ2-5, the V gene TRBV18; D may be TRBD1 (5 bases). CDR1 and CDR2 (germline): KGHSH, LQKENI. Trimming took 3 bases from V and 3 from J, leaving 8 bases between them. The CDR3 sequence is 13 residues long. The CDR3 spells CASSPRQKETQYF. The CDR3 DNA reads as TGTGCCAGCTCACCGAGACAGAAAGAGACCCAGTACTTC.

This clone appeared a single time. The V and J genes are TRBV28 and TRBJ2-7; 12 bases are shared with TRBD2. Germline assignment: CDR1 MDHEN and CDR2 SYDVKM. The CDR3 runs 12 residues. The ends lost 8 bases at V and 7 bases at J; junction bases unmatched: 3. CDR3 amino acids: CASGLAGREQYF. Here the CDR3 DNA reads TGTGCCAGCGGACTAGCGGGAAGAGAGCAGTACTTC.

This clone has more than one count but fewer than ten. This rearrangement joins TRBV6-5 to TRBJ2-7; 10 positions agree with TRBD1. The CDR3 length is 14 residues. Germline CDR1 MNHEY, CDR2 SVGAGI. J lost 5 bases, V lost 4 bases, and 5 bases had no gene match. The DNA of the CDR3 is TGTGCCAGCAGTTTAGACAGGGGGCAAAACGAGCAGTACTTC. It encodes CASSLDRGQNEQYF.

This chain connects TRBV19 to TRBJ1-2; a possible D gene is TRBD1 (6 bases). The CDR3 runs 13 residues. Germline V gene sequence: CDR1 LNHDA, CDR2 SQIVND (reference sequence). Trimming shortened V by 6 bases and J by 0 bases, and 8 bases separated the two germline ends. In DNA form, the CDR3 reads TGTGCCAGTAGATCAGGGGCTAACTATGGCTACACCTTC. Its protein product is CASRSGANYGYTF.

The CDR3 DNA sequence: TGTGCCAGCGGGACAGGGAACTACGAGCAGTACTTC. Its protein is CASGTGNYEQYF. J is TRBJ2-7 and V is TRBV7-9; 9 bases line up with TRBD1. The CDR3 length is 12 residues. Germline assignment: CDR1 SEHNR and CDR2 FQNEAQ (reference sequence). V shed 8 bases and J 3 bases; nucleotides not matched to a gene: 2.

The rearrangement links TRBV11-2 to TRBJ2-3; D gene ambiguous. CDR3 length: 15 residues. Germline loops: CDR1 SGHAT, CDR2 FQNNGV. V was clipped by 0 bases and J by 0 bases, with 7 bases between them. CDR3 protein: CASSLEATSTDTQYF. The DNA of the CDR3 is TGTGCCAGCAGCTTAGAAGCGACTAGCACAGATACGCAGTATTTT.

Here the CDR3 DNA reads TGTGCCAGCAGCTTGGTAGGGACTAGCGGTCGATTGACCCAGTACTTC. It codes for CASSLVGTSGRLTQYF. This chain connects TRBV5-6 to TRBJ2-5; 11 bases are shared with TRBD2. Per germline, CDR1 SGHDT and CDR2 YYEEEE. This CDR3 comprises 16 residues. After removal of 0 bases from V and 7 bases from J, the junction contained 8 bases not matched to a gene.